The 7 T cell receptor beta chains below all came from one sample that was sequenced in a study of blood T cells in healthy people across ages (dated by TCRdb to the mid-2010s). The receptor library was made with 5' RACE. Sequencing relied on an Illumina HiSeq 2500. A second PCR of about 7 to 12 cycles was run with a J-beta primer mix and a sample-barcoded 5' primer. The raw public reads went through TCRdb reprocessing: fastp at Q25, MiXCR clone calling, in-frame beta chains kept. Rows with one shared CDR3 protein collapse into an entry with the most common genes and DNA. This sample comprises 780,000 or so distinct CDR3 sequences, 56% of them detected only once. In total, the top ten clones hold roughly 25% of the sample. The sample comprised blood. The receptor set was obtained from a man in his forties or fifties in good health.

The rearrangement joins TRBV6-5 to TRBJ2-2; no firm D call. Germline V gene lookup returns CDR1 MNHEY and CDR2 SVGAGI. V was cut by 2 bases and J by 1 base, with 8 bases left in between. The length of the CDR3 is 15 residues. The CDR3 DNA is TGTGCCAGCAGTTACAAGGGTGGGAACACCGGGGAGCTGTTTTTT. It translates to CASSYKGGNTGELFF.

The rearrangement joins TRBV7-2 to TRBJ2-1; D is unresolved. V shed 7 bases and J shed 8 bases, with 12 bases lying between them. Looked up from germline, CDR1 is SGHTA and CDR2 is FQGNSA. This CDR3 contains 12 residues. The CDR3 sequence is CASIPTGYEQFF. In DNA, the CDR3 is TGTGCCAGCATCCCCACCGGCTATGAGCAGTTCTTC.

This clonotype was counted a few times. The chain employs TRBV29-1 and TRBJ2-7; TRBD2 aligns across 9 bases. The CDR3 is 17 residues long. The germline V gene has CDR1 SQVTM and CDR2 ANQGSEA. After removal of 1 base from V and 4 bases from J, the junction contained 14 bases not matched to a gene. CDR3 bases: TGCAGCGTTGAAGCAATTAGCGGGAGAGGAGAACCGTACGAGCAGTACTTC. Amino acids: CSVEAISGRGEPYEQYF.

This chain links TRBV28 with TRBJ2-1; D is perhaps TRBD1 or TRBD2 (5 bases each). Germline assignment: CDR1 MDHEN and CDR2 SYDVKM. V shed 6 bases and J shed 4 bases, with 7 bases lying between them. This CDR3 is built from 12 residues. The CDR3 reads CASRGPYNEQFF. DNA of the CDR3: TGTGCCAGCAGGGGACCTTACAATGAGCAGTTCTTC.

CDR3 nucleotides: TGTGCCAGCAGCCAAAGCCGAGGACAGGGACTAGGACTAGCGAGCTACGAGCAGTACTTC. This translates into CASSQSRGQGLGLASYEQYF. The chain has TRBV4-2 and TRBJ2-7; perhaps TRBD2 as D (9 bases). Deletions cut 2 bases from V and 3 bases from J, with 29 bases between. Germline CDR1 LGHNA, CDR2 YNFKEQ. This CDR3 spans 20 amino acids.

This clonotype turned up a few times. The CDR3, as DNA: TGTGCCAGCACCCTACAGGCGATGGGTTCACCCCTCCACTTT. Residues: CASTLQAMGSPLHF. V gene TRBV12-3 or TRBV12-4 combines with J gene TRBJ1-6; a weak D match, TRBD1 (5 bases). The CDR3 consists of 14 residues. V was shortened by 7 bases and J by 9 bases, with 16 bases between the two germline ends.

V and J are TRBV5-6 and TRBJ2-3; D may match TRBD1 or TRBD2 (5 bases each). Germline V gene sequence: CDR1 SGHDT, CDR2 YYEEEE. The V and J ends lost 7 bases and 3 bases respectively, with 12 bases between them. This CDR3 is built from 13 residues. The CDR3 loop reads CASGARVTDTQYF. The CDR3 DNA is TGTGCCAGCGGGGCGCGGGTAACAGATACGCAGTATTTT.